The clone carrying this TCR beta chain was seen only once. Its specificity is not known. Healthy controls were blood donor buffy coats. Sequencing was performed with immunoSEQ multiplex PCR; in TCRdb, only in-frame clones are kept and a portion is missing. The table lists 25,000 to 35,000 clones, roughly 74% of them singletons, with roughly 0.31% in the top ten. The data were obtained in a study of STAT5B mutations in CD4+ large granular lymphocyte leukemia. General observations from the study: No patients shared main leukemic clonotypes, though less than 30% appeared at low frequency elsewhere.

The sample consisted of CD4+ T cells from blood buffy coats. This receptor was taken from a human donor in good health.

This CDR3 is CASSYSGRTHEQYF. CDR3 DNA: TGTGCCAGCAGTTACTCCGGTCGGACACACGAGCAGTACTTC. This chain links TRBV6-5 with TRBJ2-7, with D perhaps matching TRBD1 (5 bases). In germline, CDR1 is MNHEY, CDR2 SVGAGI. The CDR3 is 14 residues long. V gave up 0 bases and J gave up 5 bases, with 11 bases separating them.